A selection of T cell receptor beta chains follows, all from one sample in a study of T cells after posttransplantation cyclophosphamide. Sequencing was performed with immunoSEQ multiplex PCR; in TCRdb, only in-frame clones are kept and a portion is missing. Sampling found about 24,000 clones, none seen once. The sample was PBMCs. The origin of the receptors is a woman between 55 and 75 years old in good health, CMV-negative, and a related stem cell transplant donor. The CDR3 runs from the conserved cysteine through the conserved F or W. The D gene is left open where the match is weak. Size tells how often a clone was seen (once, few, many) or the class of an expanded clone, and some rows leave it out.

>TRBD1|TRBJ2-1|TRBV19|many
CASSTSGFGTGGNEQFF
TGTGCCAGTAGTACCTCCGGCTTCGGGACAGGGGGCAATGAGCAGTTCTTC
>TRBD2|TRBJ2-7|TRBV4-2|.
CASSQATSGSWYEQYF
TGTGCCAGCAGCCAAGCAACTAGCGGGAGTTGGTACGAGCAGTACTTC
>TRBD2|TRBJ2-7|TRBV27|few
CASSAQLAGILDEQYF
TGTGCCAGCAGTGCCCAACTAGCGGGAATATTGGACGAGCAGTACTTC
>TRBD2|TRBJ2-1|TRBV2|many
CASRTSGGGPFNNEQFF
TGTGCCAGCCGCACTAGCGGGGGGGGTCCCTTTAACAATGAGCAGTTCTTC
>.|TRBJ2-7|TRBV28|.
CASSSPGYEQYF
TGTGCCAGCAGTTCCCCGGGGTACGAGCAGTACTTC
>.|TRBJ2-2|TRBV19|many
CASRPPGGGGELFF
TGTGCCAGTAGACCTCCAGGGGGAGGCGGGGAGCTGTTTTTT
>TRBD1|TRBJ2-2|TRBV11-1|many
CASSLRGQGAGELFF
TGTGCCAGCAGCTTAAGGGGACAGGGGGCCGGGGAGCTGTTTTTT
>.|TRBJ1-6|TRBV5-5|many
CASSPPSGSPLHF
TGTGCCAGCAGCCCCCCTTCAGGATCACCCCTCCACTTT
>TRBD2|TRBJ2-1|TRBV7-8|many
CASSLGQLAGGYNEQFF
TGTGCCAGCAGCTTAGGCCAGCTAGCGGGAGGATACAATGAGCAGTTCTTC
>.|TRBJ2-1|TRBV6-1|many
CASSWGPSYNEQFF
TGTGCCAGCAGTTGGGGCCCCTCCTACAATGAGCAGTTCTTC
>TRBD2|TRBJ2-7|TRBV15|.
CATSRVGGLATYEQYF
TGTGCCACCAGCAGAGTAGGAGGACTAGCAACCTACGAGCAGTACTTC
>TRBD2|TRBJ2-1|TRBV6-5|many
CASRRLAGIYEQFF
TGTGCCAGCAGAAGACTAGCGGGAATCTATGAGCAGTTCTTC